Listed here are 25 T cell receptor beta chains from one sample, sequenced in a study of T cells in narcolepsy. Clones were sequenced by immunoSEQ multiplex PCR, and TCRdb holds only the in-frame ones, with some missing. The sample consists of 20,000 to 30,000 clones, roughly 85% of them appearing once. The specimen was CD45RA- memory CD4+ T cells from PBMCs. These receptors all stem from a human donor with narcolepsy.

This clone occurred once. The chain recombines TRBV18 with TRBJ1-1, with 9 bases lining up with TRBD1. The CDR3 loop spans 13 amino acids. Trimming at V came to 6 bases and at J to 5 bases, leaving 4 bases not matched to a gene. Germline assignment: CDR1 KGHSH and CDR2 LQKENI. CDR3 nucleotide sequence: TGTGCCAGCTCGCCTGGACAGGGGACTGAAGCTTTCTTT. Its protein is CASSPGQGTEAFF.

The rearrangement joins TRBV28 to TRBJ2-7; possibly TRBD2 for D (5 bases). The CDR3 has 12 residues. Trimming stripped 2 bases from V and 7 bases from J, with 9 bases between. Germline V gene lookup returns CDR1 MDHEN and CDR2 SYDVKM. The CDR3 sequence: CASSLPLGEQYF. The CDR3 DNA reads TGTGCCAGCAGTTTACCACTAGGGGAGCAGTACTTC. Based on the CDR3 plus reference TRBV28 and TRBJ2-7, the full variable domain is DVKVTQSSRYLVKRTGEKVFLECVQDMDHENMFWYRQDPGLGLRLIYFSYDVKMKEKGDIPEGYSVSREKKERFSLILESASTNQTSMYLCASSLPLGEQYFGPGTRLTVT.

The chain has TRBV7-8 and TRBJ1-4; maybe TRBD1 (5 bases). Germline values: CDR1 SGHVS, CDR2 FQNEAQ. The CDR3 contains 14 residues. The V gene lost 4 bases and the J gene lost 7 bases, with 13 bases spanning the gap. CDR3 coding DNA: TGTGCCAGCAGCTCAGGCAGGGCCGGTGAAAAACTGTTTTTT. The encoded protein is CASSSGRAGEKLFF.

CDR3 DNA sequence: TGTGCCTGGAGCTCACTAATCTACGAGCAGTACTTC. It yields the protein CAWSSLIYEQYF. The chain links TRBV30 to TRBJ2-7; D uncertain. V shed 3 bases and J shed 3 bases, with 9 bases lying between them. The CDR3 is made up of 12 amino acids. The V gene's germline CDR1 is GTSNPN and CDR2 SVGIG (reference sequence). Full variable domain (missing parts from reference TRBV30 and TRBJ2-7): SQTIHQWPATLVQPVGSPLSLECTVEGTSNPNLYWYRQAAGRGLQLLFYSVGIGQISSEVPQNLSASRPQDRQFILSSKKLLLSDSGFYLCAWSSLIYEQYFGPGTRLTVT.

The gene calls are TRBV10-3 and TRBJ1-1; no clear D. Looked up from germline, CDR1 is ENHRY and CDR2 is SYGVKD. This CDR3 region has 13 residues. Trimming cost V 4 bases and J 7 bases, with 13 bases left between them. This CDR3 is CAISAAGRNEAFF. CDR3 nucleotides: TGTGCCATCAGTGCAGCGGGCCGAAATGAAGCTTTCTTT.

The V and J genes are TRBV7-2 and TRBJ1-5; the match to TRBD1 covers 11 bases. This CDR3 has 18 residues. Germline V gene lookup returns CDR1 SGHTA and CDR2 FQGNSA. V gave up 3 bases and J gave up 6 bases; unmatched junction bases: 13. The CDR3 DNA reads as TGTGCCAGCAGCTTGGCTTCCGGGACAGGGGGACGGGGTCAGCCCCAGCATTTT. It yields the protein CASSLASGTGGRGQPQHF.

This clone appeared once. This chain joins TRBV19 and TRBJ2-1; a weak D match, TRBD2 (5 bases). This CDR3 is 16 amino acids long. Germline-derived CDR1 and CDR2 are LNHDA and SQIVND (reference sequence). Deletions cut 7 bases from V and 2 bases from J, with 18 bases between. CDR3 coding DNA: TGTGCCAGTACCCCTAGGGCGGGCCGTACCTACAATGAGCAGTTCTTC. Translated: CASTPRAGRTYNEQFF.

This clone is categorized as medium-sized. The V call is TRBV14, the J call TRBJ2-5, with D tentatively TRBD1 or TRBD2 (5 bases each). Trimming left V 10 bases short and J 1 base short, with 16 bases between. Germline CDR1 SGHDN, CDR2 FVKESK. This CDR3 has 14 amino acids. The CDR3 nucleotides are TGTGCCACCAGGGAACTAGTGAGCCAAGAGACCCAGTACTTC. It yields the protein CATRELVSQETQYF.

The rearrangement links TRBV27 to TRBJ1-1; a possible D gene is TRBD1 (6 bases). Trimming removed 3 bases at V and 4 bases at J, with 12 bases between. The CDR3 extends over 14 amino acids. Germline assignment: CDR1 MNHEY and CDR2 SMNVEV (reference sequence). The CDR3 loop is CASSFLSGATEAFF. The CDR3 DNA sequence: TGTGCCAGCAGTTTTCTTTCAGGGGCCACTGAAGCTTTCTTT.

The V call is TRBV6-1, the J call TRBJ1-5; TRBD1 agrees at 7 bases. The CDR3 is made up of 17 amino acids. The ends lost 2 bases at V and 0 bases at J; junction bases unmatched: 7. CDR1 and CDR2 (germline): MNHNS, SASEGT. Here the CDR3 DNA reads TGTGCCAGCAGTGAAATAGTGACAGGGCTTAGCAATCAGCCCCAGCATTTT. Its translation is CASSEIVTGLSNQPQHF.

This chain connects TRBV18 to TRBJ2-3, with 12 bases that match TRBD1. With V trimmed by 6 bases and J by 2 bases, 6 bases remained unmatched. CDR1 is KGHSH, CDR2 LQKENI, per germline. CDR3 length equals 16 residues. The CDR3 is CASSSGGQGATDTQYF. As DNA, the CDR3 is TGTGCCAGCTCGTCCGGGGGACAGGGGGCCACAGATACGCAGTATTTT. Based on the CDR3 plus reference TRBV18 and TRBJ2-3, the full variable domain is NAGVMQNPRHLVRRRGQEARLRCSPMKGHSHVYWYRQLPEEGLKFMVYLQKENIIDESGMPKERFSAEFPKEGPSILRIQQVVRGDSAAYFCASSSGGQGATDTQYFGPGTRLTVL.

V and J are TRBV5-1 and TRBJ2-1; the match to TRBD2 covers 10 bases. V dropped 2 bases and J dropped 4; count of bases not matched to a gene: 6. This CDR3 has 16 amino acids. Germline CDR1 and CDR2: SGHRS and YFSETQ. CDR3 loop: CASSLGLAEPYNEQFF. The CDR3 nucleotides read TGCGCCAGCAGCTTAGGACTAGCGGAGCCTTACAATGAGCAGTTCTTC.

This rearrangement joins TRBV4-2 to TRBJ2-3; D might be TRBD2 (5 bases). Germline loops: CDR1 LGHNA, CDR2 YNFKEQ. Trimming took off 0 bases at V and 12 bases at J, with 16 bases between the two ends. The CDR3 runs 14 residues. CDR3 residues: CASSQDTRNRRQYF. In DNA, the CDR3 is TGTGCCAGCAGCCAAGATACTAGGAACCGACGACAGTATTTT.

In DNA form, the CDR3 reads TGTGCCATCAGGGATTACACAGGGGGGTTGAACACCGGGGAGCTGTTTTTT. Protein: CAIRDYTGGLNTGELFF. The J gene is TRBJ2-2, the V gene TRBV10-3; 8 bases are a match to TRBD1. The germline V gene has CDR1 ENHRY and CDR2 SYGVKD. CDR3 length: 17 residues. V was pared by 6 bases and J by 1 base, with 10 bases of the junction left unmatched.

The J gene is TRBJ1-5, the V gene TRBV6-1; TRBD1 is a possible D gene (5 bases). Trimming stripped 2 bases from V and 3 bases from J, with 17 bases between. This CDR3 has 17 amino acids. Germline CDR1 and CDR2: MNHNS and SASEGT. The CDR3 loop reads CASSEKILGANNQPQHF. CDR3 nucleotide sequence: TGTGCCAGCAGTGAAAAAATATTAGGGGCCAACAATCAGCCCCAGCATTTT.

The rearrangement joins TRBV6-1 to TRBJ1-1; 7 bases align to TRBD1. J gave up 9 bases and V 2 bases, and 9 bases lay outside the gene matches. This CDR3 is built from 14 residues. Germline loops: CDR1 MNHNS, CDR2 SASEGT. The CDR3 protein is CASSEIRDSMKAFF. The DNA for the CDR3 is TGTGCCAGCAGTGAAATCAGGGACAGTATGAAAGCTTTCTTT.

The rearrangement uses TRBV11-3 and TRBJ2-1; D remains ambiguous. Deletions cut 5 bases from V and 7 bases from J, with 18 bases between. The CDR3 contains 15 residues. Germline V gives CDR1 SGHNT, CDR2 YENEEA. CDR3 coding DNA: TGTGCCAGCAGCCCGTCCCCCCTCCCCGCGAATGAGCAGTTCTTC. This sequence encodes CASSPSPLPANEQFF.

This rearrangement joins TRBV9 to TRBJ2-2, with 10 bases lining up with TRBD1. There are 16 residues in the CDR3. J was trimmed by 7 bases and V by 3 bases; bases with no gene match: 9. In germline, CDR1 is SGDLS, CDR2 YYNGEE. In nucleotides, the CDR3 is TGTGCCAGCAGCGGAGACAGGGGGCTAGACATCGGGGAGCTGTTTTTT. As protein: CASSGDRGLDIGELFF. Variable domain in full (rest from reference TRBV9 and TRBJ2-2): DSGVTQTPKHLITATGQRVTLRCSPRSGDLSVYWYQQSLDQGLQFLIQYYNGEERAKGNILERFSAQQFPDLHSELNLSSLELGDSALYFCASSGDRGLDIGELFFGEGSRLTVL.

V gene TRBV5-1 combines with J gene TRBJ2-5, with TRBD1 identical over 7 bases. J gave up 5 bases and V 2 bases, and 6 bases lay outside the gene matches. The germline gives CDR1 SGHRS, CDR2 YFSETQ. The CDR3 has 14 residues. The CDR3 loop reads CASSLIGGRETQYF. The CDR3 DNA is TGCGCCAGCAGCTTAATAGGGGGCAGGGAGACCCAGTACTTC.

The chain joins TRBV5-1 to TRBJ2-1; TRBD2 matches at 9 bases. Unmatched junction bases numbered 0, after V lost 0 bases and J lost 2 bases. Germline V CDR1 and CDR2: SGHRS, YFSETQ. The CDR3 loop spans 15 amino acids. CDR3 coding DNA: TGCGCCAGCAGCTTGGCTAGCGGGACCTACAATGAGCAGTTCTTC. This encodes CASSLASGTYNEQFF.

The rearrangement links TRBV5-1 to TRBJ2-1; 9 bases agree with TRBD2. This CDR3 spans 15 amino acids. Per the germline V gene, CDR1 is SGHRS and CDR2 is YFSETQ. V lost 0 bases, J lost 3 bases, and 1 base stayed unmatched. The CDR3 protein is CASSLALAGYNEQFF. In DNA, the CDR3 is TGCGCCAGCAGCTTGGCACTAGCGGGCTACAATGAGCAGTTCTTC. The variable domain in full, completed from reference TRBV5-1 and TRBJ2-1, reads KAGVTQTPRYLIKTRGQQVTLSCSPISGHRSVSWYQQTPGQGLQFLFEYFSETQRNKGNFPGRFSGRQFSNSRSEMNVSTLELGDSALYLCASSLALAGYNEQFFGPGTRLTVL.

This clone was seen only a few times. V and J are TRBV10-3 and TRBJ2-1; 12 bases are a match to TRBD2. V lost 3 bases to trimming and J lost 10 bases; unmatched junction nucleotides: 7. CDR1 is ENHRY and CDR2 is SYGVKD in the germline V gene. The CDR3 extends over 15 amino acids. The CDR3 DNA follows: TGTGCCATCAGTGACCTAGCGGGAGGGCCAGACGAGCAGTTCTTC. Translating gives CAISDLAGGPDEQFF.

The CDR3 DNA follows: TGTGCCAGCAGTTTCGGTCCTCTAGTCATCTACGAGCAGTACTTC. Its protein product is CASSFGPLVIYEQYF. The V and J genes are TRBV11-2 and TRBJ2-7; D gene uncertain. Trimming took off 6 bases at V and 3 bases at J, with 18 bases between the two ends. Germline V CDR1 and CDR2: SGHAT, FQNNGV. The CDR3 extends over 15 amino acids. The full variable domain, its missing parts supplied by reference TRBV11-2 and TRBJ2-7, is EAGVAQSPRYKIIEKRQSVAFWCNPISGHATLYWYQQILGQGPKLLIQFQNNGVVDDSQLPKDRFSAERLKGVDSTLKIQPAKLEDSAVYLCASSFGPLVIYEQYFGPGTRLTVT.

J is TRBJ1-5 and V is TRBV6-1; TRBD1 aligns across 7 bases. V gave up 4 bases and J gave up 4 bases; unmatched junction bases: 13. This CDR3 region has 17 residues. Germline V lookup: CDR1 MNHNS, CDR2 SASEGT. The CDR3 nucleotides are TGTGCCAGCAGTGGGCAGGTCTTGAGACAGGGAAATCAGCCCCAGCATTTT. This translates into CASSGQVLRQGNQPQHF.

This clone was observed a single time. This chain links TRBV6-1 with TRBJ2-7; TRBD1 is a possible D gene (5 bases). This CDR3 has 17 amino acids. V lost 2 bases to trimming and J lost 1 base, with 18 bases between them. Germline CDR1 and CDR2: MNHNS and SASEGT. The CDR3 reads CASSESRPAGNSYEQYF. The CDR3 DNA is TGTGCCAGCAGTGAATCTCGCCCCGCAGGGAATTCCTACGAGCAGTACTTC.